These T cell receptor beta chains were read from a single sample in a study of neurological immune-mediated disorders. TCRdb re-analysed the 5' RACE reads in MiXCR, keeping a single row per CDR3 protein. The table has 60,000 to 75,000 distinct CDR3 sequences, more than 8% seen once. Sample: PBMCs. Source of these receptors: a man aged 25-40 years in good health. The CDR3 runs from the conserved cysteine through the conserved F or W. Each record gives: D gene, V gene, J gene, clone size, CDR3 DNA, CDR3 protein. D genes are given only for firm matches. Some rows mark clone size as missing; the rest say once, few, many or name a class of expanded clone.

>NA|TRBV5-1|TRBJ1-3|many
TGCGCCAGCAGCTTACGGTCTCTCTCTGGAAACACCATATATTTT
CASSLRSLSGNTIYF
>TRBD1|TRBV29-1|TRBJ1-3|many
TGCCGGACGGACAGGGGAACAGGAAACACCATATATTTT
CRTDRGTGNTIYF
>NA|TRBV10-3|TRBJ2-2|many
TGTGCCATCAGTGAAACCGTGAACACCGGGGAGCTGTTTTTT
CAISETVNTGELFF
>NA|TRBV27|TRBJ2-2|many
TGTGCCAGCAGTTTTGCAGGGTCCACCGGGGAGCTGTTTTTT
CASSFAGSTGELFF
>NA|TRBV5-1|TRBJ2-7|many
TGCGCCAGCAGCGTTAGCACCACCTACGAGCAGTACTTC
CASSVSTTYEQYF
>NA|TRBV20-1|TRBJ2-5|many
TGCAGTGCTAGAGTAGGCGGGATGCGCGAGACCCAGTACTTC
CSARVGGMRETQYF
>NA|TRBV7-9|TRBJ2-7|many
TGTGCCAGCAGCTTTCCCCCCTCGGCTTACGAGCAGTACTTC
CASSFPPSAYEQYF
>TRBD1|TRBV14|TRBJ1-5|many
TGTGCCAGCAGCGAACAGGGGAATCAGCCCCAGCATTTT
CASSEQGNQPQHF
>NA|TRBV12-3/TRBV12-4|TRBJ2-4|many
TGTGCCAGCAGTTTAGGGGAGAACATTCAGTACTTC
CASSLGENIQYF
>TRBD1|TRBV30|TRBJ2-2|many
TGTGCCTGGAGGGCGACAGGGTTCACCGGGGAGCTGTTTTTT
CAWRATGFTGELFF
>NA|TRBV10-2|TRBJ2-3|NA
TGCGCCAGCAGTCCCCTTCCGGGCACAGATACGCAGTATTTT
CASSPLPGTDTQYF
>TRBD1|TRBV25-1|TRBJ2-1|many
TGTGCCAGTACCGGGACAGGGTGGATGGATGAGCAGTTCTTC
CASTGTGWMDEQFF
>NA|TRBV14|TRBJ2-7|many
TGTGCCAGCAGACCCAGCTTGGGACCCGAGCAGTACTTC
CASRPSLGPEQYF
>TRBD1|TRBV6-5|TRBJ1-4|many
TGTGCCAGCACCTCCCGAGGACAGGGGTCTGAAAAACTGTTTTTT
CASTSRGQGSEKLFF
>TRBD1|TRBV2|TRBJ2-5|many
TGTGCCAGCAGTCGGGACAGCCAAGAGACCCAGTACTTC
CASSRDSQETQYF
>TRBD2|TRBV28|TRBJ2-2|many
TGTGCCAGCCTAATCCGGGGAGGGCCATCCGGGGAGCTGTTTTTT
CASLIRGGPSGELFF
>NA|TRBV5-1|TRBJ2-2|many
TGCGCCAGCCGACTACACGGGGAGCTGTTTTTT
CASRLHGELFF
>NA|TRBV12-3/TRBV12-4|TRBJ2-1|many
TGTGCCAGCAGTTTAGCGGGAGTTGGGAGGTCCTACAATGAGCAGTTCTTC
CASSLAGVGRSYNEQFF
>NA|TRBV5-1|TRBJ2-7|many
TGCGCCAGCAACAATAACTACGAGCAGTACTTC
CASNNNYEQYF
>NA|TRBV9|TRBJ1-5|many
TGTGCCAGCAGCGTAGGGTATGGGCCGCAAGGGCCCCAGCATTTT
CASSVGYGPQGPQHF
>NA|TRBV7-9|TRBJ1-3|many
TGTGCCAGCAGCTCACCTAACCCAGTCTCTGGAAACACCATATATTTT
CASSSPNPVSGNTIYF
>NA|TRBV5-1|TRBJ2-1|many
TGCGCCAGCAGCCCGTCTCTAGCGGAGGGGGGTGAGCAGTTCTTC
CASSPSLAEGGEQFF
>NA|TRBV28|TRBJ1-5|many
TGTGCCAGCAGTTTAGGGGGTAATAGCAATCAGCCCCAGCATTTT
CASSLGGNSNQPQHF
>TRBD1|TRBV7-2|TRBJ2-1|many
TGTGCCAGCAGCTCCCGGGACAGGGGTACCTACAATGAGCAGTTCTTC
CASSSRDRGTYNEQFF
>NA|TRBV7-3|TRBJ2-7|NA
TGTGCCAGCAGCCCTTACGGGGGAGCGATCTACGAGCAGTACTTC
CASSPYGGAIYEQYF
>TRBD2|TRBV3-1|TRBJ2-7|many
TGTGCCAGCGGGAAGCGGGAGGATCCCTACGAGCAGTACTTC
CASGKREDPYEQYF
>NA|TRBV27|TRBJ1-2|many
TGTGCCAGCAGTCCTGACAGGTGGTACGGCTACACCTTC
CASSPDRWYGYTF
>TRBD1|TRBV28|TRBJ2-7|many
TGTGCCAGCAGCCCGGACAGGGGGGCAGGTCAGGACGAGCAGTACTTC
CASSPDRGAGQDEQYF
>NA|TRBV27|TRBJ2-1|many
TGTGCCAGCAGTTACCGGGGGCCCTACAATGAGCAGTTCTTC
CASSYRGPYNEQFF
>NA|TRBV6-5|TRBJ2-5|many
TGTGCCAGCAGTTCGGTACGCGGAGAGACCCAGTACTTC
CASSSVRGETQYF
>NA|TRBV12-3/TRBV12-4|TRBJ2-5|many
TGTGCCAGCAGTTTTTGGGGTCCTATCAGGATGGGGGAGACCCAGTACTTC
CASSFWGPIRMGETQYF
>NA|TRBV5-1|TRBJ2-1|many
TGCGCCAGCAGCTTGGCGTGGGAATACGGTGAGCAGTTCTTC
CASSLAWEYGEQFF
>TRBD2|TRBV7-2|TRBJ2-5|few
TGTGCCAGCAGCCTAGCGTTAACGGGAGGGGGGGAGACCCAGTACTTC
CASSLALTGGGETQYF
>NA|TRBV20-1|TRBJ2-3|many
TGCAGTGCTAGTAGTGGATCCCCTGACTACACAGATACGCAGTATTTT
CSASSGSPDYTDTQYF
>TRBD2|TRBV20-1|TRBJ2-1|many
TGCAGTGCTGGTCCGGGACTAGGTGAGCATGAGCAGTTCTTC
CSAGPGLGEHEQFF
>NA|TRBV7-2|TRBJ2-5|many
TGTGCCAGCAGCTTGGGTCTGGGGCCCCAGTACTTC
CASSLGLGPQYF
>NA|TRBV5-1|TRBJ1-1|many
TGCGCCAGCACCTCCGACAGCACGAACACTGAAGCTTTCTTT
CASTSDSTNTEAFF
>TRBD2|TRBV7-9|TRBJ2-7|many
TGTGCCAGCAGCTATGGACTAGCGGGAGTCTACGAGCAGTACTTC
CASSYGLAGVYEQYF
>NA|TRBV20-1|TRBJ1-2|many
TGCAGTGCTGAGTCAGGGGTGGAGGGCTACACCTTC
CSAESGVEGYTF
>TRBD1|TRBV5-1|TRBJ2-1|many
TGCGCCAGCAGCTTGGGGACAGGGGGCGTGAATGAGCAGTTCTTC
CASSLGTGGVNEQFF
>NA|TRBV4-1|TRBJ2-3|few
TGCGCCAGCAGCCAAGAAACCCCGGGGAGGATCGCAGATACGCAGTATTTT
CASSQETPGRIADTQYF
>NA|TRBV27|TRBJ2-4|many
TGTGCCAGCAGTTTCACCGGGACGGTTAAAAACATTCAGTACTTC
CASSFTGTVKNIQYF
>TRBD2|TRBV12-3/TRBV12-4|TRBJ2-7|many
TGTGCCAGTACCGGGACTAGCGATTTCTACGAGCAGTACTTC
CASTGTSDFYEQYF
>NA|TRBV12-3/TRBV12-4|TRBJ2-3|many
TGTGCCAGCAGTTTAGTCCAGGGAGATACGCAGTATTTT
CASSLVQGDTQYF
>NA|TRBV7-2|TRBJ2-1|many
TGTGCCAGCAGCGAGAGGGGGAGAGCTAGTCTTGAGCAGTTCTTC
CASSERGRASLEQFF
>NA|TRBV11-2|TRBJ1-1|NA
NA
CASSFYICSARVSLNTEAFF
>NA|TRBV7-6|TRBJ1-2|many
TGTGCCAGCAGCTTAGGACCCGGGACCGCCGCATATGGCTACACCTTC
CASSLGPGTAAYGYTF